This T cell receptor (beta chain) emerged from a study of control samples from healthy donors and cancer patients. Profiling relied on immunoSEQ multiplex PCR, and the TCRdb table lists in-frame clones only, not all of them. In the table there are some 94,000 clones, roughly 89% of which are singletons. The V end lost 2 bases, the J end lost 4 bases, and 10 bases lay between the germline ends. The CDR3 has 14 residues. Germline values: CDR1 SGDLS, CDR2 YYNGEE. The genes are TRBV9 and TRBJ1-3, with D tentatively TRBD1 (5 bases). Source material: PBMCs. This sequence originates from a woman between 45 and 60 years old with colorectal cancer. CDR3 sequence (DNA): TGTGCCAGCAGCGTCCTCGGGGACGGAAACACCATATATTTT. This sequence encodes CASSVLGDGNTIYF.